This entry concerns a single T cell receptor (beta chain). Its target is not known. This entry is derived from a study of blood T cells in healthy people across ages. Study findings and constraints: One million T cells yielded diversity estimates that were considered underestimates.

Sample donors were healthy Caucasian individuals that came from Russia, aged roughly 6 to 95. Each donor had 7.5 to 10 milliliters of peripheral blood drawn. A sample-barcoded 5' primer and a J-beta primer mix were used in a second PCR of roughly 7 to 12 cycles. Through a template-switch adaptor with 12 random nucleotides, each cDNA molecule received a tag. MiXCR was run by TCRdb on the 5' RACE reads, yielding one entry per CDR3 protein. Among 850,000 to 1,300,000 distinct CDR3 sequences listed, 45% were seen once. The length of the CDR3 is 13 residues. Germline values: CDR1 DFQATT, CDR2 SNEGSKA (reference sequence). V shed 5 bases and J shed 3 bases, with 11 bases lying between them.

What was sequenced was blood. The origin of this receptor is a woman aged 55-69 years in good health. V usage is TRBV20-1 and J usage is TRBJ2-1, with D possibly TRBD2 on 5 matching bases. CDR3 sequence (DNA): TGCAGTGCTGGCGGACTCCTCTACAATGAGCAGTTCTTC. Translating gives CSAGGLLYNEQFF.